Each of the 3 T cell receptor beta chains below was sequenced from the same sample in a study of blood T cell repertoires in COVID-19 (dated by TCRdb to 2019 to 2021). Library preparation used the immunoSEQ multiplex PCR assay. TCRdb obtained this table from immuneACCESS and retained in-frame rearrangements with V and J assigned. These tables miss some clones; where compared with another copy, unresolved V genes account for less than half of the shortfall, and the remainder is unexplained. The sample table records more than 95,000 clones; approximately 84% of these occur just once. More than 20% of the sample is in the top ten clones. The sequencing sample was made of peripheral blood. All receptors derive from a man in his sixties with acute or convalescent COVID-19.

J is TRBJ1-3 and V is TRBV7-9; TRBD1 aligns across 8 bases. Trimming took 4 bases from V and 5 from J; bases not matched to a gene: 4. Germline loops: CDR1 SEHNR, CDR2 FQNEAQ (reference sequence). The CDR3 loop spans 14 amino acids. The CDR3 DNA reads as TGTGCCAGCAGCTCTGACAGGGGACGAAACACCATATATTTT. Amino acid sequence: CASSSDRGRNTIYF.

This clone was detected once. The genes are TRBV4-3 and TRBJ2-1; possible D gene TRBD1, 5 bases. The CDR3 has 12 amino acids. CDR1 LGHNA and CDR2 YSLEER come from the germline V gene. Trimming took 0 bases from V and 12 from J, leaving 9 bases between them. The CDR3 nucleotides read TGCGCCAGCAGCCAAGATGACAGTACGCAGTTCTTC. It specifies CASSQDDSTQFF.

This clone appeared a few times. J is TRBJ1-1 and V is TRBV2; tentative D call: TRBD1 (6 bases). Trimming pared 6 bases from V and 2 bases from J, leaving 16 bases between. Germline CDR1 SNHLY, CDR2 FYNNEI. This CDR3 comprises 15 residues. In DNA, the CDR3 is TGTGCCAGCAGCCTTGGACAGCAGTTTAACACTGAAGCTTTCTTT. Amino acid sequence: CASSLGQQFNTEAFF. The whole variable domain, remainder taken from reference TRBV2 and TRBJ1-1, is EPEVTQTPSHQVTQMGQEVILRCVPISNHLYFYWYRQILGQKVEFLVSFYNNEISEKSEIFDDQFSVERPDGSNFTLKIRSTKLEDSAMYFCASSLGQQFNTEAFFGQGTRLTVV.